The rows below give T cell receptor beta chains drawn from one sample of a study of OX40 agonist ivuxolimab in advanced cancers. Some clones are missing from TCRdb's copy, which holds only in-frame ones; the method was immunoSEQ multiplex PCR. The sample contains tens of thousands of clones, approximately 90% of which appear only once. The sequenced sample was CD4+ or CD8+ T cells sorted from blood, obtained in a trial of the OX40 agonist ivuxolimab. These receptors were collected from an adult with an advanced solid tumor such as melanoma, head and neck, liver or kidney cancer. CDR3s include the opening cysteine and the closing phenylalanine or tryptophan.

V	J	CDR3
TRBV4-2	TRBJ1-2	CASSHTLGTKDGYTF
TRBV6-1	TRBJ2-7	CASSEGASGAYEQYF
TRBV4-3	TRBJ1-2	CASSQAQGRYGYTF
TRBV7-6	TRBJ1-4	CASSQQGPNEKLFF
TRBV6-5	TRBJ2-7	CASGDLGQMLDEQYF
TRBV7-9	TRBJ2-5	CASSKLGQGETQYF
TRBV6-1	TRBJ2-2	CASTPGQGYTGELFF
TRBV27	TRBJ1-2	CASRTFRTGKYGYTF
TRBV28	TRBJ1-2	CVTAVGGINYGYTF
TRBV2	TRBJ2-1	CASSPFSEQFF
TRBV4-3	TRBJ2-7	CASSQATGTGGDEQYF
TRBV19	TRBJ2-1	CASSNPEYRGRQFF
TRBV2	TRBJ2-7	CASSEISGRYEQYF
TRBV2	TRBJ1-1	CASSTDRANTEAFF
TRBV9	TRBJ2-1	CASSATGLPYNEQFF
TRBV4-2	TRBJ2-3	CASSPSKGQTTDTQYF
TRBV27	TRBJ2-1	CASTGLFNEQFF
TRBV4-2	TRBJ2-1	CASSEGNEQFF
TRBV27	TRBJ1-1	CASSLGTGGTEAFF
TRBV27	TRBJ2-7	CASSFGQGAEQYF
TRBV6-1	TRBJ2-3	CASRGQGADTQYF
TRBV4-1	TRBJ2-1	CASSQELGEQFF
TRBV6-1	TRBJ1-1	CASSLAGSEAFF
TRBV7-9	-	CASSPRQGDYEQYF
TRBV7-9	TRBJ2-5	CASSLAQGTQETQYF
TRBV5-4	TRBJ1-3	CASSLGSSGNTIYF
TRBV5-3	TRBJ2-1	CARSLQTIASPSSYNEQFF
TRBV7-9	TRBJ2-3	CASSAPGQDGTQYF
TRBV19	TRBJ1-1	CASSRGLNTEAFF
TRBV2	TRBJ1-5	CASRVQWYSNQPQHF
TRBV30	TRBJ2-5	CAWTSLAGEETQYF
TRBV6-1	TRBJ1-1	CASSDHSRGVSEAFF
TRBV5-6	TRBJ2-7	CASSSVDEDFPYEQYF
TRBV9	TRBJ2-1	CASSSGGGENEQFF
TRBV5-6	TRBJ1-3	CASSPSTGTGNTIYF
TRBV27	TRBJ2-7	CASSVSATGGSYEQYF
TRBV28	TRBJ2-6	CATNPGTEYGGANVLTF
TRBV28	TRBJ1-6	CATTGQYNSPLHF
TRBV7-6	TRBJ2-1	CASSLAGNNEQFF
TRBV5-8	TRBJ2-2	CASSLGVERSGELFF
TRBV6-4	TRBJ2-2	CASSGGTQNTGELFF
TRBV4-2	TRBJ1-2	CASSHPQGAGGYTF
TRBV9	TRBJ1-2	CASSLGQGYTF
TRBV7-9	TRBJ1-5	CASSWSEGNQPQHF
TRBV19	TRBJ2-1	CASSSPNSGTGPYNEQFF
TRBV7-9	TRBJ2-3	CASSLAGNTDTQYF
TRBV7-2	TRBJ2-1	CASSQYYNEQFF